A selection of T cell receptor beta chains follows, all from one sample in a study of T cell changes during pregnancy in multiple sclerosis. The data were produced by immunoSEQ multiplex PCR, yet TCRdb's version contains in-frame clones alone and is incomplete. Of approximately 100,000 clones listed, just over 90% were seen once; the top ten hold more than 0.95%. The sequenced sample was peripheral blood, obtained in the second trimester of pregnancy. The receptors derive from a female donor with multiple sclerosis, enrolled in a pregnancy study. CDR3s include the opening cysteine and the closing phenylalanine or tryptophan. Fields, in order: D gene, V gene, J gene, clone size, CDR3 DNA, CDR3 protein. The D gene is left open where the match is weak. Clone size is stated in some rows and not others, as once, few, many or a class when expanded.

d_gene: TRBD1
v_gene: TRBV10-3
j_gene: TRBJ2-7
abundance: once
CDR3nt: TGTGCCATCAGTGAGTCACAGGGGCGACCCTACGAGCAGTACTTC
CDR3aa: CAISESQGRPYEQYF

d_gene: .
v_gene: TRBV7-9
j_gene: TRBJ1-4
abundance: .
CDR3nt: TGTGCCAGCAGCTCACCAAAGGGGGGGTATGAAAAACTGTTTTTT
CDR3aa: CASSSPKGGYEKLFF

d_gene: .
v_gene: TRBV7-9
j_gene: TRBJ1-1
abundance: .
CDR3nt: TGTGCTGTCGACATAGAAGCTTTCTTT
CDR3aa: CAVDIEAFF

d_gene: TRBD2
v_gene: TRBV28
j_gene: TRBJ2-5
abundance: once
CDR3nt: TGTGCCAGCTCCGCACCCGGGGAGGGAGAGACCCAGTACTTC
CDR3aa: CASSAPGEGETQYF

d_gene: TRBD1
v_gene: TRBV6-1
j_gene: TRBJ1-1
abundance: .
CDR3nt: TGTGCCAGCAGTGAAGCCGGCAGGGGGCTAACTGAAGCTTTCTTT
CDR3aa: CASSEAGRGLTEAFF

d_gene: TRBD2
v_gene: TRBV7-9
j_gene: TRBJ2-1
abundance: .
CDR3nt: TGTGCCAGCACCCCACTAGCGGGAGCGGGGAATGAGCAGTTCTTC
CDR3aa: CASTPLAGAGNEQFF

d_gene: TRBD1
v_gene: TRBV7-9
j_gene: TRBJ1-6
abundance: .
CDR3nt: TGTGCCAGCAGCTTATGGTCGAGAGGGGGCCGTTATTCACCCCTCCACTTT
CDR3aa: CASSLWSRGGRYSPLHF

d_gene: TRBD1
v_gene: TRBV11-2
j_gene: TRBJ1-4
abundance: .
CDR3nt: TGTGCCAGCAGCTCAAGACCGGGACAGGGGACTGAAAAACTGTTTTTT
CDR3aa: CASSSRPGQGTEKLFF

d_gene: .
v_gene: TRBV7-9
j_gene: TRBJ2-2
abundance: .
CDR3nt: TGTGCCAGCAGCCATAACAGTGGGAGAGGTACCGGGGAGCTGTTTTTT
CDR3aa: CASSHNSGRGTGELFF

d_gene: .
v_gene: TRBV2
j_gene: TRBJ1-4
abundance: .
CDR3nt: TGTGCCAGCAGTGATCAGACTCAGTGGAATGAAAAACTGTTTTTT
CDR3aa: CASSDQTQWNEKLFF

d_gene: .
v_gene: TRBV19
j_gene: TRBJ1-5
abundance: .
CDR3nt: TGTGCCAGTAGTATCTCCTTTAAACAGCCCCAGCATTTT
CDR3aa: CASSISFKQPQHF

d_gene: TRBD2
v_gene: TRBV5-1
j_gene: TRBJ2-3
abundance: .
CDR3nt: TGCGCCAGCAGCCCGTGGACTAGCGGGATGGGGTCCACAGATACGCAGTATTTT
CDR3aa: CASSPWTSGMGSTDTQYF

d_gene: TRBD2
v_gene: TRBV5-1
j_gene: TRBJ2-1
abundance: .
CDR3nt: TGCGCCAGCAGCTTCCCCAGGGGCGGGGGGGGCAATGAGCAGTTCTTC
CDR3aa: CASSFPRGGGGNEQFF

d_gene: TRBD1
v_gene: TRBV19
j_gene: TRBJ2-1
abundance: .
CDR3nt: TGTGCCAGCCGAAGACAGGGGGGAAATGAGCAGTTCTTC
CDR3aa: CASRRQGGNEQFF

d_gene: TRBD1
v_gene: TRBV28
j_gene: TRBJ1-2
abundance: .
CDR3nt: TGTGCCAGCAGTAGGGGACAGATGGTCTATGGCTACACCTTC
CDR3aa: CASSRGQMVYGYTF

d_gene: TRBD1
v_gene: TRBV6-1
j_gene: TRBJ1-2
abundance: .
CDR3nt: TGTGCCAGCTCGGACAGGGATCGCTATGGCTACACCTTC
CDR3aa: CASSDRDRYGYTF

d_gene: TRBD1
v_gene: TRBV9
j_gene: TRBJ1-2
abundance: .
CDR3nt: TGTGCCAGCAGCGTAGCGCCGGGACAGTCCACTAACTATGGCTACACCTTC
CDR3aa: CASSVAPGQSTNYGYTF

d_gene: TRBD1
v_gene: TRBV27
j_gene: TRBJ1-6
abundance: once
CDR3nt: TGTGCCAGCATGGTACGGACAGGGCGGAATTCACCCCTCCACTTT
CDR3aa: CASMVRTGRNSPLHF

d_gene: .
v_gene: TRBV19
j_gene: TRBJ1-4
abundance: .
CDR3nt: TGTGCCAGTAGTATTGTGGGGGCTGATGAAAAACTGTTTTTT
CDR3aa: CASSIVGADEKLFF

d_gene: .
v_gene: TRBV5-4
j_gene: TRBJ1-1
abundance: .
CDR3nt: TGTGCCAGCAGCCCCCCCGGGGGACCGAACACTGAAGCTTTCTTT
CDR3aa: CASSPPGGPNTEAFF

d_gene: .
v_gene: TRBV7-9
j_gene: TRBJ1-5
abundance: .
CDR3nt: TGTGCCAGCAGCTTCGGGGGTTCTCCGCATCAGCCCCAGCATTTT
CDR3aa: CASSFGGSPHQPQHF

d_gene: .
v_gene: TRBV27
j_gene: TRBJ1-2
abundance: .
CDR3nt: TGTGCCAGCAGACCCCTCAGGGCTAACTATGGCTACACCTTC
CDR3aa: CASRPLRANYGYTF

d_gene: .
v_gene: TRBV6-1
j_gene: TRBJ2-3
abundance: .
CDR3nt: TGTGCCAGCAGGCCCAAAGATCGCGTCACAGATACGCAGTATTTT
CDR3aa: CASRPKDRVTDTQYF

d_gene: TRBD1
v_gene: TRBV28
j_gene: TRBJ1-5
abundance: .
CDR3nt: TGTGCCAGCAGTTTTGACAGGGGGCTGTCCCAGCATTTT
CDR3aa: CASSFDRGLSQHF

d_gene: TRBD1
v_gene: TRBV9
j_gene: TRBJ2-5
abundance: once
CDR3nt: TGTGCCAGCGGGAGGACAGGGGGCCAAGAGACCCAGTACTTC
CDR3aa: CASGRTGGQETQYF

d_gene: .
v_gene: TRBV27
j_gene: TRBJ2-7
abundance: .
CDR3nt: TGTGCCAGCAGTTTACAGGGTGTTGGCTCCTACGAGCAGTACTTC
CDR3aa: CASSLQGVGSYEQYF

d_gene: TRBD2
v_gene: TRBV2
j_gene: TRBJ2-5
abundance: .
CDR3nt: TGTGCCAGCACCACCCCGTTCGGGGGGGAAGAGACCCAGTACTTC
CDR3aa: CASTTPFGGEETQYF

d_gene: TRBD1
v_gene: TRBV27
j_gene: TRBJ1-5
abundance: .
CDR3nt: TGTGCCAGCAGTTTGGGACAGGGGAAGCCCCAGCATTTT
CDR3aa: CASSLGQGKPQHF

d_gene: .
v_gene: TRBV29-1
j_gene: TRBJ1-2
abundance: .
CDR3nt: TGCAGCGTTTCATTACGGGGGGCCTTCTATGGCTACACCTTC
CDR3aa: CSVSLRGAFYGYTF